This TCR beta chain comes out of a study of cytomegalovirus exposure and HLA in healthy donors. Study outcomes and limitations: High specificity and sensitivity for cytomegalovirus status were reported for the classifier. Under in vitro conditions, three CMV-associated chains were confirmed as specific for CMV antigens.

The donors formed part of the approximately 130-subject validation cohort, distinct from the approximately 630-subject first cohort. Details on this clone: Its specificity is not known. At one end the junction does not follow the germline gene, possibly because of a read error.

The method was immunoSEQ multiplex PCR; TCRdb's version includes in-frame clones alone and lacks a portion of them. The repertoire holds some 140,000 clones, roughly 90% seen once, with about 2.8% in the top ten. The TCR comes from a man between 18 and 35 years old in good health and CMV-seronegative. Sequenced: PBMCs.

The CDR3 nucleotides are TGTGCCAGCACCTTAGATCCTACAGGGTTAAATCAGCCCCAGCATTTT. As protein: CASTLDPTGLNQPQHF. The chain uses TRBV7-8 and TRBJ1-5; the D gene is possibly TRBD1 (6 bases). The CDR3 length is 16 residues. In germline, CDR1 is SGHVS, CDR2 FQNEAQ. Filled out from reference TRBV7-8 and TRBJ1-5, the complete variable domain reads GAGVSQSPRYKVAKRGQDVALRCDPISGHVSLFWYQQALGQGPEFLTYFQNEAQLDKSGLPSDRFFAERPEGSVSTLKIQRTQQEDSAVYLCASTLDPTGLNQPQHFGDGTRLSIL.